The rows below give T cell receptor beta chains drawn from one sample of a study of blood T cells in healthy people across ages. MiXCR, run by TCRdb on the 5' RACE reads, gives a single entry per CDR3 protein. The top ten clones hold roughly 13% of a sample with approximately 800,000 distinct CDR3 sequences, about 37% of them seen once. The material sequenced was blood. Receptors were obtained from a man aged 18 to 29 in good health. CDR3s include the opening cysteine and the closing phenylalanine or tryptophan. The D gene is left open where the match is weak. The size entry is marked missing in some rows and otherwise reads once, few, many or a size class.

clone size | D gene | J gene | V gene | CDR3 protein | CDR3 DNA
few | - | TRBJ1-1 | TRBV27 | CASRRTADTEAFF | TGTGCCAGCAGACGGACAGCGGACACTGAAGCTTTCTTT
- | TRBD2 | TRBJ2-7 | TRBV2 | CASRHTSGGTYEQYF | TGTGCCAGCAGGCATACTAGCGGGGGGACTTACGAGCAGTACTTC
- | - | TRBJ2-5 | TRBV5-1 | CAGSPGHSKETQYF | TGCGCCGGCAGCCCAGGGCATAGTAAAGAGACCCAGTACTTC
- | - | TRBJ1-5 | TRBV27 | CASSKTGNQPQHF | TGTGCCAGCAGTAAGACGGGGAATCAGCCCCAGCATTTT
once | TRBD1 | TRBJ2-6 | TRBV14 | CAGGQSERSGANVLTF | TGTGCCGGGGGACAGTCCGAAAGGTCTGGGGCCAACGTCCTGACTTTC
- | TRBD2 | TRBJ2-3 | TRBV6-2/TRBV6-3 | CASSSPLAGGPDTQYF | TGTGCCAGCAGTTCCCCACTAGCGGGGGGGCCGGATACGCAGTATTTT
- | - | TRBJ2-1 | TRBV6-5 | CASTQDNVAGEQFF | TGTGCCAGCACCCAGGACAACGTCGCTGGTGAGCAGTTCTTC
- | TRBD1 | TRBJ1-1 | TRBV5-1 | CASSSTPDRATEAFF | TGCGCCAGCAGCTCTACACCCGACAGGGCCACTGAAGCTTTCTTT
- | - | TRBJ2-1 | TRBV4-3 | CASSQRQRDYNEQFF | TGCGCCAGCAGCCAAAGGCAACGGGACTACAATGAGCAGTTCTTC
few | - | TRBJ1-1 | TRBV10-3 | CAISESTYRAEPTEAFF | TGTGCCATCAGTGAGTCGACCTACAGGGCGGAGCCCACTGAAGCTTTCTTT
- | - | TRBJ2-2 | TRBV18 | CASSPPGPLGAGELFF | TGTGCCAGCTCACCACCGGGTCCCTTAGGCGCCGGGGAGCTGTTTTTT
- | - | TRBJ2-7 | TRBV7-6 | CASSLEVLPDEQYF | TGTGCCAGCAGCTTAGAGGTCCTACCCGACGAGCAGTACTTC
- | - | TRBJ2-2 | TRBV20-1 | CSVGSRESFTGELFF | TGCAGTGTGGGTTCTCGGGAATCTTTTACCGGGGAGCTGTTTTTT
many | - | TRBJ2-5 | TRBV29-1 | CSAVWVETQYF | TGCAGCGCCGTGTGGGTGGAGACCCAGTACTTC
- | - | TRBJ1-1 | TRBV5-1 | CASSLVGGEGTEAFF | TGCGCCAGCAGCTTGGTTGGGGGCGAAGGCACTGAAGCTTTCTTT
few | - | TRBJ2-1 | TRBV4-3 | CASSQALTGSSSSYNEQFF | TGCGCCAGCAGCCAAGCCTTAACAGGTTCCTCAAGTTCCTACAATGAGCAGTTCTTC
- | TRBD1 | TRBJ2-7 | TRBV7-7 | CASSPSTGDETVNEQYF | TGTGCTAGCAGCCCATCCACAGGGGACGAAACAGTCAATGAGCAGTACTTC
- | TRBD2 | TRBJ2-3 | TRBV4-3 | CASSQLGGTRADTQYF | TGCGCCAGCAGCCAACTAGGGGGGACTAGAGCGGATACGCAGTATTTT
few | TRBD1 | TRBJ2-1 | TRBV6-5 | CASSYASRDRIADEQFF | TGTGCCAGCAGTTACGCGAGCCGGGACAGGATTGCCGATGAGCAGTTCTTC
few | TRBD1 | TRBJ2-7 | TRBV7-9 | CASSCEQGAGYEQYF | TGTGCCAGCAGCTGTGAACAGGGGGCGGGCTACGAGCAGTACTTC
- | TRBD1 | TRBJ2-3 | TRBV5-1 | CASSVQGAGDTQYF | TGCGCCAGCAGCGTACAGGGGGCGGGAGATACGCAGTATTTT
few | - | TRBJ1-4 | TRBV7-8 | CASSRKPTATNEKLFF | TGTGCCAGCAGCCGTAAACCGACAGCAACTAATGAAAAACTGTTTTTT
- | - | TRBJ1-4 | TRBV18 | CASSPDRGNGKLFF | TGTGCCAGCTCACCAGACAGAGGGAATGGAAAACTGTTTTTT
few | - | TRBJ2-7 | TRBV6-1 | CASSDPVIYEQYF | TGTGCCAGCAGTGATCCAGTGATCTACGAGCAGTACTTC
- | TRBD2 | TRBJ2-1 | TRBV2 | CATAAGGGGYNEQFF | TGTGCCACCGCAGCAGGCGGGGGGGGGTACAATGAGCAGTTCTTC
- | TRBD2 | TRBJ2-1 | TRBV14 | CASSRGGFGTRTNEQFF | TGTGCCAGCAGCCGAGGGGGGTTCGGGACTAGAACCAATGAGCAGTTCTTC
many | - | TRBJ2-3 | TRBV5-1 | CASSSQGTPLGDTQYF | TGCGCCAGCAGCTCCCAGGGGACACCTTTGGGGGATACGCAGTATTTT
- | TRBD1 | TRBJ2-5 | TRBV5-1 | CASSLWGQGSQETQYF | TGCGCCAGCAGCTTGTGGGGACAGGGCTCCCAAGAGACCCAGTACTTC
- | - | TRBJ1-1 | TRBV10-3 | CAIFRQGDTEAFF | TGTGCCATCTTCAGGCAGGGAGACACTGAAGCTTTCTTT
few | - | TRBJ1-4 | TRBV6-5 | CASSYSREVEKLFF | TGTGCCAGCAGTTACTCGAGAGAGGTGGAAAAACTGTTTTTT
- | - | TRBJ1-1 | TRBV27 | CASHNRGGTDTEAFF | TGTGCCAGCCACAACCGGGGGGGGACGGACACTGAAGCTTTCTTT
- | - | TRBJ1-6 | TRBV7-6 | CASSLSILGGTDGNSPLHF | TGTGCCAGCAGCTTATCTATTTTAGGGGGAACGGACGGGAATTCACCCCTCCACTTT
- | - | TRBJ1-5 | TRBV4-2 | CASSQEGGSNQPQHF | TGTGCCAGCAGCCAGGAGGGGGGTAGCAATCAGCCCCAGCATTTT
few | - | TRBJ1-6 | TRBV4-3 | CASSQDSGETYNSPLHF | TGCGCCAGCAGCCAAGACTCCGGGGAAACCTATAATTCACCCCTCCACTTT
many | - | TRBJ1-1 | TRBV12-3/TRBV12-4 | CASSLAPGTEAFF | TGTGCCAGCAGTTTAGCGCCGGGAACTGAAGCTTTCTTT
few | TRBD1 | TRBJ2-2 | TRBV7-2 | CASSQGDRDTGELFF | TGTGCCAGCAGCCAAGGAGACAGGGATACCGGGGAGCTGTTTTTT
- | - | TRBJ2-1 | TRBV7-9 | CASSLGTVGEQFF | TGTGCCAGCAGCTTAGGCACTGTCGGGGAGCAGTTCTTC
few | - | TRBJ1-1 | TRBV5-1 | CASGATGNTEAFF | TGCGCCAGCGGGGCTACAGGGAACACTGAAGCTTTCTTT
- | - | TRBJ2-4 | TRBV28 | CASSPSLGVASAKNIQYF | TGTGCCAGCAGTCCCTCTTTAGGGGTTGCCTCTGCCAAAAACATTCAGTACTTC
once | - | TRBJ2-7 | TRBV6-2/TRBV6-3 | CASSYSIRTDSYNEQYF | TGTGCCAGCAGTTACTCGATTAGGACAGATTCCTACAATGAGCAGTACTTC
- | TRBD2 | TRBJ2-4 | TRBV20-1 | CSASGGGGAGNIQYF | TGCAGTGCTAGCGGTGGCGGGGGGGCCGGAAACATTCAGTACTTC
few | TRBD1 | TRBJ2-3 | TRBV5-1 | CAERTGGRDTQYF | TGCGCCGAAAGGACAGGGGGCCGTGATACGCAGTATTTT
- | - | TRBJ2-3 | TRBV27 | CASSLLGQEGADTQYF | TGTGCCAGCAGCTTGCTCGGACAGGAGGGCGCAGATACGCAGTATTTT
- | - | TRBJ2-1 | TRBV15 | CATRYSRTERETQFF | TGTGCCACCAGGTATTCGAGGACGGAACGAGAGACCCAGTTCTTC
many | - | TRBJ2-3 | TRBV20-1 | CSARDVGGRNTQYF | TGCAGTGCTAGAGATGTCGGGGGAAGGAATACGCAGTATTTT
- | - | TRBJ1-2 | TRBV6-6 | CASRAGQFNYGYTF | TGTGCCAGCAGAGCCGGACAGTTTAACTATGGCTACACCTTC
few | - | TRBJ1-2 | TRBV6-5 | CASSSVFRGYYGYTF | TGTGCCAGCAGTTCGGTTTTCCGGGGGTACTATGGCTACACCTTC
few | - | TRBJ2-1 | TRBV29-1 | CSVESRVSYNEQFF | TGCAGCGTTGAAAGCCGCGTCAGCTACAATGAGCAGTTCTTC
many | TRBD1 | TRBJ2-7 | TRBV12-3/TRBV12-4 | CASRSPGTGQYF | TGTGCCAGCAGGTCTCCCGGGACAGGGCAGTACTTC
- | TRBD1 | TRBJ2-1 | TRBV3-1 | CASSHPSMGTGGLNEQFF | TGTGCCAGCAGCCACCCTTCAATGGGGACAGGGGGACTAAATGAGCAGTTCTTC
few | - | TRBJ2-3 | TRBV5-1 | CASSERVTDTQYF | TGCGCCAGCAGCGAACGAGTCACAGATACGCAGTATTTT
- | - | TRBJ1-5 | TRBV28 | CASSTLNRVNQPRHF | TGTGCCAGCAGTACCTTAAACAGGGTAAATCAGCCCCGGCATTTT
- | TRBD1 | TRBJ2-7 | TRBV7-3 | CASSLTVGQGYNEQYF | TGTGCCAGCAGCTTAACCGTGGGACAGGGATACAATGAGCAGTACTTC